The 27 T cell receptor beta chains presented below share a single source sample, sequenced in a study of cytomegalovirus exposure and HLA in healthy donors. Using immunoSEQ multiplex PCR, the repertoire was profiled, and TCRdb retains in-frame clones only, with some absent. Of 150,000 to 200,000 clones listed, 86% are singletons. The sample consisted of PBMCs. The receptors were gathered from a young woman in good health and CMV-seronegative.

The chain recombines TRBV6-1 with TRBJ2-2, with 9 bases matching TRBD1. Looked up from germline, CDR1 is MNHNS and CDR2 is SASEGT. CDR3 length: 15 amino acids. V was pared by 6 bases and J by 5 bases, with 7 bases of the junction left unmatched. The CDR3 region is CASRKGQGSTGELFF. The CDR3 DNA follows: TGTGCCAGCAGAAAGGGACAGGGAAGTACCGGGGAGCTGTTTTTT.

This chain links TRBV30 with TRBJ1-1; 8 bases agree with TRBD1. The V gene's germline CDR1 is GTSNPN and CDR2 SVGIG (reference sequence). The length of the CDR3 is 13 residues. The V segment lost 7 bases and the J segment 3 bases; nucleotides outside the gene matches: 7. The CDR3 here is CALTDRAYTEAFF. DNA of the CDR3: TGTGCCTTGACGGACAGGGCGTACACTGAAGCTTTCTTT.

This clone was recorded a few times. The V call is TRBV10-3, the J call TRBJ1-2; possible D gene TRBD1, 5 bases. The V end lost 4 bases, the J end lost 3 bases, and 21 bases lay between the germline ends. Per germline, CDR1 ENHRY and CDR2 SYGVKD. The CDR3 has 17 residues. CDR3 DNA: TGTGCCATCAGTGGCGGCCTCTTGCGGACAATTGACTATGGCTACACCTTC. Its protein is CAISGGLLRTIDYGYTF.

The gene calls are TRBV5-4 and TRBJ2-3; 7 bases are a match to TRBD2. J lost 3 bases, V lost 0 bases, and 7 bases had no gene match. The CDR3 has 16 residues. CDR1 is SGHNT and CDR2 is YYREEE in the germline V gene (reference sequence). CDR3 residues: CASSLVGRELTDTQYF. The CDR3 DNA reads TGTGCCAGCAGCTTGGTAGGGCGGGAGCTGACAGATACGCAGTATTTT. The full variable domain, its missing parts supplied by reference TRBV5-4 and TRBJ2-3, is ETGVTQSPTHLIKTRGQQVTLRCSSQSGHNTVSWYQQALGQGPQFIFQYYREEENGRGNFPPRFSGLQFPNYSSELNVNALELDDSALYLCASSLVGRELTDTQYFGPGTRLTVL.

The V call is TRBV29-1, the J call TRBJ1-3; D uncertain. V was cut by 2 bases and J by 4 bases, with 6 bases left in between. This CDR3 contains 12 residues. Per the germline V gene, CDR1 is SQVTM and CDR2 is ANQGSEA. The CDR3 DNA is TGCAGCGTTGAACAGGTCGGAAACACCATATATTTT. Its translation: CSVEQVGNTIYF.

The chain combines TRBV18 with TRBJ2-7; D not certain. Trimming took 6 bases from V and 0 from J, leaving 18 bases between them. The germline V gene has CDR1 KGHSH and CDR2 LQKENI. This CDR3 comprises 16 residues. For the CDR3, the DNA is TGTGCCAGCTCCCTTAGATTAGACCGGAGCTCCTACGAGCAGTACTTC. Amino acid sequence: CASSLRLDRSSYEQYF.

This clone has a single count. The rearrangement joins TRBV19 to TRBJ2-5, with 9 bases lining up with TRBD1. This CDR3 has 15 amino acids. The J segment lost 1 base and the V segment lost 5 bases, leaving 5 bases of the junction unmatched. The V gene's germline CDR1 is LNHDA and CDR2 SQIVND (reference sequence). The CDR3 nucleotides read TGTGCCAGTAGTTCCGGGACAGGGTTCCAAGAGACCCAGTACTTC. Encoded protein: CASSSGTGFQETQYF.

V is TRBV9 and J is TRBJ1-2, with 8 bases that match TRBD1. CDR1 is SGDLS, CDR2 YYNGEE, per germline. After removal of 5 bases from V and 6 bases from J, the junction contained 6 bases not matched to a gene. The CDR3 is 13 amino acids. The CDR3 DNA is TGTGCCAGCAGTCGTGGACAGGGAGATGGCTACACCTTC. Protein: CASSRGQGDGYTF. Looking up the rest from reference TRBV9 and TRBJ1-2 gives the full variable domain: DSGVTQTPKHLITATGQRVTLRCSPRSGDLSVYWYQQSLDQGLQFLIQYYNGEERAKGNILERFSAQQFPDLHSELNLSSLELGDSALYFCASSRGQGDGYTFGSGTRLTVV.

A remark on this clone: The sample carries other DNA sequences with the same CDR3. The chain uses TRBV6-5 and TRBJ1-2, with 8 bases lining up with TRBD1. Germline trimming cut 5 bases from V and 4 bases from J; bases unmatched to any gene: 0. CDR1 and CDR2 from the germline V gene are MNHEY and SVGAGI. This CDR3 is built from 12 residues. CDR3 in DNA: TGTGCCAGCAGTACAGGGGGCTATGGCTACACCTTC. Residues: CASSTGGYGYTF.

V gene TRBV4-2 combines with J gene TRBJ2-3; 12 nucleotides match TRBD2. Germline V gene data show CDR1 as LGHNA and CDR2 as YNFKEQ. The length of the CDR3 is 16 residues. J lost 4 bases, V lost 4 bases, and 6 bases had no gene match. Here the CDR3 reads CASSPTSGGTADTQYF. The CDR3 DNA reads as TGTGCCAGCAGCCCCACTAGCGGGGGGACGGCAGATACGCAGTATTTT.

This chain joins TRBV10-1 and TRBJ1-1; 9 bases align to TRBD1. J gave up 2 bases and V 3 bases, and 4 bases lay outside the gene matches. This CDR3 region has 15 residues. The germline CDR1 and CDR2 sequences are WNHNN and SYGVQD (reference sequence). CDR3 loop: CASSDHRGPNTEAFF. DNA of the CDR3: TGCGCCAGCAGTGACCACAGGGGGCCCAACACTGAAGCTTTCTTT.

This chain's CDR3 is CASIRDRGGSGTLNTEAFF. CDR3 sequence (DNA): TGTGCCAGCATTCGGGACAGGGGTGGGTCAGGTACCTTGAACACTGAAGCTTTCTTT. The chain recombines TRBV27 with TRBJ1-1, with 10 bases aligning to TRBD1. Trimming at V came to 7 bases and at J to 0 bases, leaving 17 bases not matched to a gene. The CDR3 loop spans 19 amino acids. Germline CDR1 is MNHEY and CDR2 is SMNVEV (reference sequence).

The gene calls are TRBV5-5 and TRBJ2-5; 9 bases fit TRBD1. This CDR3 region has 16 residues. Germline V lookup: CDR1 SGHKS, CDR2 YYEKEE (reference sequence). Trimming at V came to 3 bases and at J to 5 bases, leaving 11 bases not matched to a gene. The CDR3 here is CASSYPGQGFGETQYF. The CDR3 bases are TGTGCCAGCAGCTACCCGGGACAGGGTTTCGGGGAGACCCAGTACTTC.

This clone appeared once. The rearrangement links TRBV5-1 to TRBJ1-2, with D tentatively TRBD1 (6 bases). The CDR3 consists of 15 residues. CDR1 and CDR2 (germline): SGHRS, YFSETQ. V lost 3 bases, J lost 3 bases, and 15 bases lay in between. Here the CDR3 DNA reads TGCGCCAGCAGCTCCCCAGACAGGAGTTACTATGGCTACACCTTC. Protein sequence: CASSSPDRSYYGYTF.

The chain employs TRBV5-1 and TRBJ2-3; TRBD2 matches 9 bases. Germline lookup yields CDR1 SGHRS and CDR2 YFSETQ. The ends lost 0 bases at V and 1 base at J; junction bases unmatched: 3. The CDR3 is 16 residues long. CDR3 region: CASSLGASGGTDTQYF. In DNA form, the CDR3 reads TGCGCCAGCAGCTTGGGTGCTAGCGGGGGCACAGATACGCAGTATTTT.

This chain uses TRBV7-6 with TRBJ2-1, with 11 bases that match TRBD2. Germline CDR1 SGHVS, CDR2 FNYEAQ. The length of the CDR3 is 16 residues. The J segment lost 4 bases and the V segment lost 0 bases, leaving 2 bases of the junction unmatched. The CDR3 sequence is CASSLASSGGYNEQFF. The CDR3 DNA reads as TGTGCCAGCAGCTTAGCATCTAGCGGGGGGTACAATGAGCAGTTCTTC.

V and J are TRBV5-1 and TRBJ2-3; 7 bases are a match to TRBD1. Per the germline V gene, CDR1 is SGHRS and CDR2 is YFSETQ. V shed 3 bases, J shed 2 bases, and the junction held 3 bases outside the gene matches. The length of the CDR3 is 14 residues. In nucleotides, the CDR3 is TGCGCCAGCAGCTCGGACAGGATCACAGATACGCAGTATTTT. As protein: CASSSDRITDTQYF.

The chain joins TRBV10-3 to TRBJ2-7; 9 nucleotides align to TRBD1. The germline CDR1 and CDR2 sequences are ENHRY and SYGVKD. With 5 bases clipped from V and 5 bases from J, the junction kept 13 bases outside the gene matches. The CDR3 is made up of 16 amino acids. CDR3 amino acids: CAISSLTGTGTHEQYF. The CDR3 DNA reads as TGTGCCATCAGTTCGCTTACCGGGACAGGGACCCACGAGCAGTACTTC.

This clone was seen more than once but under ten times. V is TRBV12-5 and J is TRBJ2-1, with 8 nucleotides matching TRBD1. CDR3 length: 15 amino acids. Unmatched junction bases numbered 10, after V lost 6 bases and J lost 6 bases. Germline V gene lookup returns CDR1 LGHNT and CDR2 FRNRAP. DNA for the CDR3: TGTGCTAGTGGGTGGGCTGACAGGGGAGGCAATGAGCAGTTCTTC. Its translation: CASGWADRGGNEQFF.

The gene calls are TRBV5-4 and TRBJ2-6; D remains ambiguous. Germline lookup yields CDR1 SGHNT and CDR2 YYREEE (reference sequence). The V end lost 4 bases, the J end lost 0 bases, and 5 bases lay between the germline ends. The CDR3 sequence is 14 residues long. DNA for the CDR3: TGTGCCAGCAGCCCTTACTCTGGGGCCAACGTCCTGACTTTC. It codes for CASSPYSGANVLTF.

The rearrangement joins TRBV30 to TRBJ2-1; 10 nucleotides match TRBD2. CDR3 length: 13 amino acids. Germline V gene data show CDR1 as GTSNPN and CDR2 as SVGIG (reference sequence). J lost 13 bases, V lost 3 bases, and 9 bases had no gene match. CDR3 bases: TGTGCCTGGAGCCTAGTTAGCGGGGGGCACCAGTTCTTC. Translated: CAWSLVSGGHQFF.

J is TRBJ2-1 and V is TRBV6-5; 10 bases are shared with TRBD2. This CDR3 contains 14 residues. After removal of 6 bases from V and 10 bases from J, the junction contained 9 bases not matched to a gene. Germline lookup yields CDR1 MNHEY and CDR2 SVGAGI. CDR3 nucleotides: TGTGCCAGCAGCCTAGCGGGAGTAGTTCAGGAGCAGTTCTTC. The encoded protein is CASSLAGVVQEQFF.

The chain employs TRBV6-1 and TRBJ1-1, with no clear D. The germline V gene encodes CDR1 MNHNS and CDR2 SASEGT. The V end lost 6 bases, the J end lost 1 base, and 9 bases lay between the germline ends. This CDR3 contains 13 residues. DNA of the CDR3: TGTGCCAGCAGCCCAGCGCCGAACACTGAAGCTTTCTTT. This encodes CASSPAPNTEAFF.

The chain links TRBV7-6 to TRBJ1-1; 7 nucleotides match TRBD1. CDR3 length: 15 amino acids. Losses at the gene ends were 3 bases for V and 4 bases for J; bases not matched to a gene: 8. Germline V lookup: CDR1 SGHVS, CDR2 FNYEAQ. CDR3 DNA sequence: TGTGCCAGCAGCTTTGAACAGGGGAGAAGCACTGAAGCTTTCTTT. It is translated as CASSFEQGRSTEAFF.

J is TRBJ1-4 and V is TRBV30; the D gene is possibly TRBD1 (5 bases). V was pared by 0 bases and J by 3 bases, with 5 bases between. The germline V gene encodes CDR1 GTSNPN and CDR2 SVGIG (reference sequence). The CDR3 extends over 13 amino acids. The CDR3 reads CAWSVGANEKLFF. DNA of the CDR3: TGTGCCTGGAGTGTAGGGGCTAATGAAAAACTGTTTTTT.

The rearrangement joins TRBV30 to TRBJ1-5; 9 nucleotides agree with TRBD1. Looked up from germline, CDR1 is GTSNPN and CDR2 is SVGIG (reference sequence). The J segment lost 2 bases and the V segment lost 5 bases, leaving 10 bases of the junction unmatched. There are 16 residues in the CDR3. The CDR3 coding sequence is TGTGCCTGGGCGGACAGGGGCGTAGTGGGCAATCAGCCCCAGCATTTT. Encoded protein: CAWADRGVVGNQPQHF.

The gene calls are TRBV4-1 and TRBJ1-6; D is perhaps TRBD1 (5 bases). Between the trimmed V and J ends, which lost 1 base and 1 base, there was a span of 20 bases. The CDR3 is 20 residues long. CDR1 and CDR2 from the germline V gene are MGHRA and YSYEKL. The CDR3 region has the DNA TGCGCCAGCAGCCAAGGCCATTTACACAGGCTGGGATCCTATAATTCACCCCTCCACTTT. The encoded protein is CASSQGHLHRLGSYNSPLHF.